A selection of T cell receptor beta chains follows, all from one sample in a study of cytomegalovirus exposure and HLA in healthy donors. The assay was immunoSEQ multiplex PCR, and TCRdb's table has in-frame clones only and misses some. Of some 190,000 clones in the sample, roughly 79% were seen once. The sequenced sample was PBMCs. These receptors all stem from a woman aged 18-29 years in good health and CMV-seronegative. Each CDR3 is given with its conserved first and last residue. A D gene is named only where the DNA matches it firmly. The listing skips clone size in some rows; elsewhere it reads once, few, many or a size class.

D: NA
size: NA
J: TRBJ1-1
V: TRBV19
DNA: TGTGCCAGTAGCAACACCCAGGGGATTTTATTTATGGGAGCTTTCTTT
CDR3: CASSNTQGILFMGAFF

D: NA
size: NA
J: TRBJ2-2
V: TRBV10-2
DNA: TGCGCCAGCAGCGAGGAGCTACTCTTCACCGGGGAGCTGTTTTTT
CDR3: CASSEELLFTGELFF

D: NA
size: NA
J: TRBJ1-4
V: TRBV28
DNA: TGTGCCAGCAGTCTAGAAGGCACGAGGAATGAAAAACTGTTTTTT
CDR3: CASSLEGTRNEKLFF

D: TRBD1
size: once
J: TRBJ2-3
V: TRBV7-2
DNA: TGTGCCAGCAGCTTAGTAGCGACAGGGGGCACAGATACGCAGTATTTT
CDR3: CASSLVATGGTDTQYF

D: NA
size: NA
J: TRBJ2-7
V: TRBV7-6
DNA: TGTGCCAGCAGCTTAGGCGGATGGTCCTACGAGCAGTACTTC
CDR3: CASSLGGWSYEQYF

D: NA
size: NA
J: TRBJ2-3
V: TRBV6-1
DNA: TGTGCCAGCATAGATAGGCAGGGGTTTGGTACGCAGTATTTT
CDR3: CASIDRQGFGTQYF

D: NA
size: NA
J: TRBJ2-7
V: TRBV7-9
DNA: TGTGCCAGCAGCTGGGGGCCCTACGAGCAGTACTTC
CDR3: CASSWGPYEQYF

D: TRBD2
size: NA
J: TRBJ2-7
V: TRBV5-1
DNA: TGCGCCAGCAGCTCTGATAACCGACTAGCGGGAACCTACGAGCAGTACTTC
CDR3: CASSSDNRLAGTYEQYF

D: TRBD2
size: NA
J: TRBJ2-7
V: TRBV5-1
DNA: TGCGCCAGCAGCTTTTTAGCGGGAGGGCCGAAGGAGCAGTACTTC
CDR3: CASSFLAGGPKEQYF

D: TRBD1
size: NA
J: TRBJ2-4
V: TRBV7-2
DNA: TGTGCCAGCAATTCGGCAGGGGGCAAAAACATTCAGTACTTC
CDR3: CASNSAGGKNIQYF

D: NA
size: NA
J: TRBJ1-2
V: TRBV7-9
DNA: TGTGCCAGCAGCGAGATAATTGGACCAGGGATGGGCTACACCTTC
CDR3: CASSEIIGPGMGYTF

D: TRBD1
size: NA
J: TRBJ2-5
V: TRBV5-6
DNA: TGTGCCAGCAGCTCAAGACAGGGGGCAGCTCAGACCCAGTACTTC
CDR3: CASSSRQGAAQTQYF

D: NA
size: few
J: TRBJ1-5
V: TRBV27
DNA: TGTGCCAGCAGTGTTACGTGGGGCGGCAATCAGCCCCAGCATTTT
CDR3: CASSVTWGGNQPQHF

D: TRBD2
size: NA
J: TRBJ2-7
V: TRBV18
DNA: TGTGCCAGCTCACCGGGGACTAGCGGGGTCATAGAGCAGTACTTC
CDR3: CASSPGTSGVIEQYF

D: TRBD1
size: NA
J: TRBJ2-1
V: TRBV10-1
DNA: TGCGCCAGCAGTGAGGCCGGGACAGGGGGTTGGAGTGAGCAGTTCTTC
CDR3: CASSEAGTGGWSEQFF

D: TRBD2
size: NA
J: TRBJ2-1
V: TRBV9
DNA: TGTGCCAGCAGCCCCGAGGGGACTAGCTGGAGCTCCTACAATGAGCAGTTCTTC
CDR3: CASSPEGTSWSSYNEQFF

D: NA
size: once
J: TRBJ1-2
V: TRBV5-1
DNA: TGCGCCAGCAGCGGGGGGGCGCAAGGCTACACCTTC
CDR3: CASSGGAQGYTF

D: TRBD1
size: NA
J: TRBJ1-2
V: TRBV11-1
DNA: TGTGCCAGCAGCCCCGTACGGGACAGGGGGTCCTACACCTTC
CDR3: CASSPVRDRGSYTF

D: NA
size: NA
J: TRBJ2-7
V: TRBV11-2
DNA: TGTGCCAGCAGCTCCCTATCCTACTACGAGCAGTACTTC
CDR3: CASSSLSYYEQYF

D: TRBD2
size: NA
J: TRBJ2-3
V: TRBV7-3
DNA: TGTGCCAGCAGCCCAACGGGCGGGGGGGGCACAGATACGCAGTATTTT
CDR3: CASSPTGGGGTDTQYF

D: NA
size: NA
J: TRBJ2-7
V: TRBV7-8
DNA: TGTGCCAGCAGCTTAATGTACTACGAGCAGTACTTC
CDR3: CASSLMYYEQYF

D: NA
size: NA
J: TRBJ2-3
V: TRBV27
DNA: TGTGCCAGCGTTAGGCTAGCGTCGAGCACAGATACGCAGTATTTT
CDR3: CASVRLASSTDTQYF

D: NA
size: NA
J: TRBJ1-3
V: TRBV28
DNA: TGTGCCAGCAGTTTTAGCGGGGTCGGAAACACCATATATTTT
CDR3: CASSFSGVGNTIYF

D: NA
size: NA
J: TRBJ1-2
V: TRBV30
DNA: TGTGCCTGGAGACCCGATGGACTCTTCTATGGCTACACCTTC
CDR3: CAWRPDGLFYGYTF